Presented here are 30 T cell receptor beta chains from one specimen sequenced in a study of CXCR3-negative and CXCR3-positive naive CD8 T cells. The study made its TRB cDNA libraries by 5' RACE, adding UMI labels. Following a re-call of the 5' RACE reads, TCRdb has one entry per CDR3 protein and lacks DNA. Its listing shows about 120,000 distinct CDR3 sequences. These receptors lack a known antigen. Study-level findings and limits: TRB CDR3 hydrophobicity was greater in CXCR3-positive naive cells than in CXCR3-negative naive cells.

The sample was naive CXCR3+ CD8+ T cells from blood. The subset: CD45RO-CCR7+CD27+CD95- naive CD8+ T cells expressing CXCR3 (TNR3+). The receptors come from a human donor in good health. Some clones in this sample may be carry-over from other donors' samples.

This rearrangement joins TRBV6-4 to TRBJ2-7; TCRdb picks TRBD1, but there is no DNA to check that call. Germline V CDR1 and CDR2: MRHNA, SNTAGT. The CDR3 is 16 amino acids. CDR3 loop: CASSESFRDSLLRQYF.

The chain's CDR3 is CASSQDRYGYTF. The chain carries TRBV3-1 and TRBJ1-2. The CDR3 extends over 12 amino acids. CDR1 LGHDT and CDR2 YNNKEL come from the germline V gene (reference sequence).

V is TRBV5-6 and J is TRBJ2-2. The CDR3 loop spans 13 amino acids. Per the germline V gene, CDR1 is SGHDT and CDR2 is YYEEEE. The CDR3 here is CASSFRNTGELFF.

V gene TRBV7-9 combines with J gene TRBJ1-2. This CDR3 region has 12 residues. Germline V gene sequence: CDR1 SEHNR, CDR2 FQNEAQ (reference sequence). This CDR3 is CASSSGTYGYTF.

The chain recombines TRBV24-1 with TRBJ2-1. The CDR3 extends over 14 amino acids. Germline lookup yields CDR1 KGHDR and CDR2 SFDVKD. The CDR3 region is CATSDVSSYNEQFF.

The chain uses TRBV15 and TRBJ1-2. Germline values: CDR1 LNHNV, CDR2 YYDKDF (reference sequence). This CDR3 contains 14 residues. CDR3 region: CATSRRSENYGYTF.

CDR3 region: CSVRSGQEGGYTF. The V call is TRBV29-1, the J call TRBJ1-2; no DNA is available, so the TRBD1 call from TCRdb remains unchecked. CDR3 length equals 13 residues. The germline gives CDR1 SQVTM, CDR2 ANQGSEA.

The chain links TRBV4-2 to TRBJ2-2; with no DNA, the TCRdb D assignment of TRBD2 cannot be verified. From germline, CDR1 is LGHNA and CDR2 YNFKEQ. This CDR3 contains 16 residues. CDR3 loop: CASSQPSGVNTGELFF.

This chain joins TRBV5-6 and TRBJ2-1; without DNA, the TCRdb call of TRBD2 cannot be checked. Germline CDR1 is SGHDT and CDR2 is YYEEEE. The CDR3 contains 17 residues. This CDR3 is CASSLAGLADYYNEQFF.

The chain joins TRBV12-3 or TRBV12-4 to TRBJ2-1; TCRdb lists TRBD1, though no DNA is available to test this call. CDR3 length: 15 residues. CDR3 sequence reads: CASSASGGNYNEQFF.

The chain has TRBV4-1 and TRBJ2-2. This CDR3 has 13 amino acids. Germline V gene lookup returns CDR1 MGHRA and CDR2 YSYEKL. This chain's CDR3 is CASSRRNTGELFF.

The gene calls are TRBV7-9 and TRBJ1-3; the TRBD1 assignment by TCRdb is unverifiable without DNA. In germline, CDR1 is SEHNR, CDR2 FQNEAQ (reference sequence). The CDR3 has 18 residues. CDR3 loop: CASSNNLDRSDSGNTIYF.

This chain uses TRBV12-3 or TRBV12-4 with TRBJ2-5; the D call of TRBD2 rests on TCRdb alone, since no DNA is present to check it. This CDR3 is 16 amino acids long. The CDR3 sequence is CASSLLTSEGRETQYF.

The chain combines TRBV20-1 with TRBJ1-2; TCRdb designates TRBD1, a call that cannot be tested without DNA. Germline lookup yields CDR1 DFQATT and CDR2 SNEGSKA (reference sequence). The CDR3 spans 13 residues. The CDR3 here is CSARDKGEGGYTF.

The chain uses TRBV7-9 and TRBJ2-1; the TCRdb call, TRBD2, lacks DNA for checking. CDR3 size: 16 residues. Germline V gene data show CDR1 as SEHNR and CDR2 as FQNEAQ (reference sequence). The CDR3 sequence is CASSPRAGVAYNEQFF.

The chain carries TRBV5-6 and TRBJ2-2; as DNA is missing, the TRBD1 call by TCRdb cannot be tested. The germline gives CDR1 SGHDT, CDR2 YYEEEE. The CDR3 is made up of 16 amino acids. Here the CDR3 reads CASSWPSGGFTGELFF.

The V and J genes are TRBV7-9 and TRBJ2-1. The CDR3 is 16 residues long. Germline-derived CDR1 and CDR2 are SEHNR and FQNEAQ (reference sequence). This chain's CDR3 is CASSSSGSESYNEQFF.

This sequence joins TRBV20-1 and TRBJ2-1; there is no DNA to check the TCRdb D call of TRBD2. From germline, CDR1 is DFQATT and CDR2 SNEGSKA (reference sequence). This CDR3 is 17 amino acids long. The CDR3: CIARSSRLASSYNEQFF.

The chain recombines TRBV7-9 with TRBJ2-1; TCRdb's assignment of TRBD1 cannot be checked, as there is no DNA. The CDR3 has 16 residues. CDR1 SEHNR and CDR2 FQNEAQ come from the germline V gene (reference sequence). The CDR3 here is CASSSLEGQGKYEQFF.

The gene calls are TRBV7-9 and TRBJ1-1. Per the germline V gene, CDR1 is SEHNR and CDR2 is FQNEAQ (reference sequence). The CDR3 contains 13 residues. CDR3 sequence reads: CASRSTPNTEAFF.

The chain recombines TRBV7-9 with TRBJ2-7; TCRdb's D call, TRBD1, is unchecked because there is no DNA. The CDR3 covers 16 residues. CDR1 and CDR2 from the germline V gene are SEHNR and FQNEAQ (reference sequence). The CDR3 sequence is CASSPTLEQGPYEQYF.

V gene TRBV12-3 or TRBV12-4 combines with J gene TRBJ2-1; with no DNA, the TCRdb D assignment of TRBD1 cannot be verified. This CDR3 spans 15 amino acids. CDR3 sequence reads: CASSFPLGSYNEQFF.

The chain combines TRBV6-5 with TRBJ2-3; there is no DNA to check the TCRdb D call of TRBD2. The CDR3 is 17 amino acids. Germline loops: CDR1 MNHEY, CDR2 SVGAGI. CDR3 amino acids: CASSPRLAGGPTDTQYF.

The J gene is TRBJ2-2, the V gene TRBV28; there is no DNA to check the TCRdb D call of TRBD1. Germline loops: CDR1 MDHEN, CDR2 SYDVKM. This CDR3 is built from 11 residues. The CDR3: CASGGPGELFF.

The rearrangement joins TRBV20-1 to TRBJ2-7. CDR3 length equals 14 residues. Germline CDR1 DFQATT, CDR2 SNEGSKA (reference sequence). The CDR3 sequence is CSALIIWASYEQYF.

V usage is TRBV20-1 and J usage is TRBJ2-7; the TCRdb call, TRBD2, lacks DNA for checking. The CDR3 covers 12 residues. Germline V gene lookup returns CDR1 DFQATT and CDR2 SNEGSKA (reference sequence). CDR3 sequence: CSASGPSYEQYF.

The J gene is TRBJ2-7, the V gene TRBV5-6. This CDR3 contains 16 residues. CDR1 SGHDT and CDR2 YYEEEE come from the germline V gene. CDR3 residues: CASSLGLAGLSYEQYF.

The rearrangement uses TRBV29-1 and TRBJ2-2. CDR3 size: 14 residues. The germline V gene has CDR1 SQVTM and CDR2 ANQGSEA. The CDR3 sequence: CSVEDLENTGELFF.

CDR3 loop: CASSLFWAGTDNEQFF. The chain employs TRBV7-2 and TRBJ2-1; as DNA is missing, the TRBD1 call by TCRdb cannot be tested. The germline CDR1 and CDR2 sequences are SGHTA and FQGNSA. This CDR3 has 16 amino acids. Drawing the rest from reference TRBV7-2 and TRBJ2-1, the complete variable domain is GAGVSQSPSNKVTEKGKDVELRCDPISGHTALYWYRQSLGQGLEFLIYFQGNSAPDKSGLPSDRFSAERTGGSVSTLTIQRTQQEDSAVYLCASSLFWAGTDNEQFFGPGTRLTVL.

The chain is built from TRBV7-9 and TRBJ2-7. Germline CDR1 is SEHNR and CDR2 is FQNEAQ (reference sequence). The CDR3 runs to 13 residues. The chain's CDR3 is CASRETGLDEQYF. Full variable domain (remainder filled in from reference TRBV7-9 and TRBJ2-7): DTGVSQNPRHKITKRGQNVTFRCDPISEHNRLYWYRQTLGQGPEFLTYFQNEAQLEKSRLLSDRFSAERPKGSFSTLEIQRTEQGDSAMYLCASRETGLDEQYFGPGTRLTVT.